The clone carrying this TCR beta chain was counted a single time. Its antigen is unidentified. There were no participants with HIV treated outside the United States. Germline assignment: CDR1 GTSNPN and CDR2 SVGIG (reference sequence). Trimming pared 2 bases from V and 2 bases from J, leaving 3 bases between. CDR3 length: 11 residues. The data were taken from a study of long-term antiretroviral therapy in people with HIV. Running of the v3.0 immunoSEQ assay took place at survey level. This table comes from immunoSEQ multiplex PCR, and its TCRdb copy is limited to in-frame clones, with some not included. Among 20,000 to 30,000 clones, about 85% were seen once, and the ten largest hold under 5.5%. Study outcomes and limitations: Post-treatment diversity went higher with ART but stayed below transplant donor controls.

The sample here was unsorted PBMCs, taken 2.7 years after starting antiretroviral therapy. The genes are TRBV30 and TRBJ1-2; D remains ambiguous. This TCR derives from a man between 40 and 49 years old with HIV. In nucleotides, the CDR3 is TGTGCCTGGAGTATAAACTATGGCTACACCTTC. Translation: CAWSINYGYTF.